The rows below give T cell receptor beta chains drawn from one sample of a study of CD8 T cells in Susac syndrome. A single record per CDR3 protein comes from TCRdb applying MiXCR to the immunoSEQ multiplex PCR reads. The sample lists 60,000 to 75,000 distinct CDR3 sequences, roughly 94% occurring once. The sample comprised CD8+ T cells from PBMCs. The receptor source for this set is a human donor in good health. The CDR3 runs from the conserved cysteine through the conserved F or W. A D gene is named only where the DNA matches it firmly. Not all rows give a size; the values are once, few, many and, for expanded clones, a class.

abundance	len	v_gene	d_gene	j_gene	CDR3nt	CDR3aa
NA	16	TRBV4-1	NA	TRBJ2-1	TGCGCCAGCAGCCTAACCCCCGGGGTAGTGAACAATGAGCAGTTCTTC	CASSLTPGVVNNEQFF
NA	13	TRBV10-3	NA	TRBJ2-3	TGTGCCATAGGAGACCCAATCAAAGATACGCAGTATTTT	CAIGDPIKDTQYF
NA	15	TRBV11-2	NA	TRBJ1-2	TGTGCCAGCAGCAGCAGTTGGACAGCTAACTATGGCTACACCTTC	CASSSSWTANYGYTF
NA	14	TRBV7-9	TRBD1	TRBJ2-7	TGTGCCAGCAGCCCCGGGACAGGGCCCTACGAGCAGTACTTC	CASSPGTGPYEQYF
NA	13	TRBV5-1	NA	TRBJ1-2	TGCGCCAGCCGGGACCCACAGGTCTATGGCTACACCTTC	CASRDPQVYGYTF
NA	15	TRBV7-9	NA	TRBJ1-1	TGTGCCAGCAGCTTAGGGTGGGGAGATTTTACTGAAGCTTTCTTT	CASSLGWGDFTEAFF
NA	18	TRBV23-1	TRBD1	TRBJ2-3	TGCGCCAGCAGTCACCTCTCCGGGACAGGGGACTTCACAGATACGCAGTATTTT	CASSHLSGTGDFTDTQYF
NA	14	TRBV29-1	NA	TRBJ1-1	TGCAGCGCAGTAGACTACAAGGAAAACACTGAAGCTTTCTTT	CSAVDYKENTEAFF
NA	13	TRBV27	NA	TRBJ2-1	TGTGCCAGTTCAGGGAGGTCTGGTAATGAGCAGTTCTTC	CASSGRSGNEQFF
NA	12	TRBV20-1	NA	TRBJ1-1	TGCAGTGCTAGAGATTACAAAACTGAAGCTTTCTTT	CSARDYKTEAFF
once	12	TRBV27	TRBD2	TRBJ2-2	TGTGCCAGCAGTAGCGGGGGAAGGGAGCTGTTTTTT	CASSSGGRELFF
once	17	TRBV3-1	NA	TRBJ2-1	TGTGCCAGCAGCCCGGCTGTCGCTTTCCGAAGGTACAATGAGCAGTTCTTC	CASSPAVAFRRYNEQFF
NA	14	TRBV4-1	NA	TRBJ2-5	TGCGCCAGCAGCCAAGACACTAGAGGAGAGACCCAGTACTTC	CASSQDTRGETQYF
NA	13	TRBV29-1	TRBD1	TRBJ2-1	TGCAGCGGCGACAGGGTTTCGTACAATGAGCAGTTCTTC	CSGDRVSYNEQFF